This T cell receptor (beta chain) was captured by sequencing in a study of Graves' ophthalmopathy and Graves' hyperthyroidism. Every ophthalmopathy donor presented moderate-to-severe activity, CAS ≥3, NOSPECS ≥4 and duration under 3 months. Patients were left out if they had other autoimmune diseases, uncontrolled infections, pregnancy or lactation. PBMCs were density-gradient isolated from around 11 ml fresh blood. Whole-study findings and limits: Clonotypes were expanded in thyroid at above 0.001 frequency, and most also appeared in blood.

Transcripts of RNA were the source for amplifying TCR beta CDR3 regions. HTBI primers were employed in first-round RT-PCR, then a second-round multiplex PCR followed. MiXCR was run by TCRdb on the multiplex PCR reads, yielding one entry per CDR3 protein. This table has almost 750,000 distinct CDR3 sequences, 35% to 50% appearing once. This CDR3 contains 14 residues. Germline CDR1 and CDR2: SGHRS and YFSETQ. V lost 0 bases, J lost 5 bases, and 4 bases stayed unmatched. Regarding this clonotype: What it recognizes is unknown.

The sequence was obtained from an adult man with Graves' ophthalmopathy. The chain is built from TRBV5-1 and TRBJ2-7; 8 bases agree with TRBD1. The sequenced material came from peripheral blood. Written as DNA, the CDR3 is TGCGCCAGCAGCTTGGACAGGGGGATGGACGAGCAGTACTTC. It yields the protein CASSLDRGMDEQYF.